This T cell receptor (beta chain) was profiled in a study of regulatory T cells in long-lasting Graves disease. Time point in this sample: newly diagnosed GD, antithyroid drugs for less than 3 months. Preparation of the TCR library used RNA extracted from PBMCs. Building the TCR beta libraries relied on iRepertoire HTBI primers, and CDR3 regions underwent Arm-PCR. In TCRdb, the multiplex PCR reads were re-called with MiXCR into one record per CDR3 protein. This table holds around 250,000 distinct CDR3 sequences, 18% found once. Germline V gene lookup returns CDR1 SGHAT and CDR2 FQNNGV. V shed 1 base, J shed 5 bases, and the junction held 5 bases outside the gene matches. The CDR3 runs 15 residues. The data also belong to a second study, concerning T cells in Graves' hyperthyroidism and ophthalmopathy. That source adds: The model identified upcoming ophthalmopathy a median 6.5 months ahead of onset.

The clonotype originates from a woman aged 25 to 39 with Graves disease. This specimen was peripheral blood mononuclear cells (PBMCs), taken at new diagnosis, from a patient treated with antithyroid drugs. V gene TRBV11-2 combines with J gene TRBJ2-5, with 9 nucleotides matching TRBD2. CDR3 sequence: CASSLVGGGAETQYF. The CDR3 coding sequence is TGTGCCAGCAGCTTAGTTGGCGGGGGGGCCGAGACCCAGTACTTC.